This TCR beta chain originates from a study of blood T cell repertoires in COVID-19. For the study at large: Sources were T cells, B-cell-depleted T cells, or PBMCs; the material itself was cDNA or gDNA.

Repertoires were generated with immunoSEQ multiplex PCR, while TCRdb's copy carries only in-frame clones and drops some. Seen here are 150,000 to 250,000 clones, around four fifths observed once, and the top ten hold about 12%. The length of the CDR3 is 16 residues. Per the germline V gene, CDR1 is KGHSH and CDR2 is LQKENI. About this clone: At one end the junction does not follow the germline gene, possibly because of a read error.

The rearrangement links TRBV18 to TRBJ2-3, with 14 nucleotides matching TRBD2. The sequence came from a man aged 35 to 55 who had recovered from COVID-19. Specimen: PBMCs or T cells enriched from blood (not recorded which). The CDR3 loop is CASSTPGLAGVGTQYF. DNA for the CDR3: TGTGCCAGCTCAACACCGGGACTAGCGGGAGTTGGTACGCAGTATTTT.